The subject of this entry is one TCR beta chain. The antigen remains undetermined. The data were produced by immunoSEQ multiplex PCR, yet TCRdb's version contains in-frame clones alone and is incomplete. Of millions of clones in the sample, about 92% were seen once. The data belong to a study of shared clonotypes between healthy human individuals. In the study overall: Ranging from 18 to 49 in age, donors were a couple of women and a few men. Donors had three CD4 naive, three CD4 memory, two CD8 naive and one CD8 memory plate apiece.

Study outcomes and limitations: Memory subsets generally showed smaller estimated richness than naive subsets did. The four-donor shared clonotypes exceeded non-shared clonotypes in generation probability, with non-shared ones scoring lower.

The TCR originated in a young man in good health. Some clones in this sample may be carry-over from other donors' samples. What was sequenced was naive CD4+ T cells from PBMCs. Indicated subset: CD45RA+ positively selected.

CDR3 coding DNA: TGTGCCAGCAGTCCACGTAGGGGCCCTAACTATGGCTACACCTTC. Protein product: CASSPRRGPNYGYTF. The rearrangement links TRBV6-5 to TRBJ1-2; D perhaps matches TRBD1 (5 bases). Trimming stripped 5 bases from V and 0 bases from J, with 13 bases between. There are 15 residues in the CDR3. From germline, CDR1 is MNHEY and CDR2 SVGAGI.